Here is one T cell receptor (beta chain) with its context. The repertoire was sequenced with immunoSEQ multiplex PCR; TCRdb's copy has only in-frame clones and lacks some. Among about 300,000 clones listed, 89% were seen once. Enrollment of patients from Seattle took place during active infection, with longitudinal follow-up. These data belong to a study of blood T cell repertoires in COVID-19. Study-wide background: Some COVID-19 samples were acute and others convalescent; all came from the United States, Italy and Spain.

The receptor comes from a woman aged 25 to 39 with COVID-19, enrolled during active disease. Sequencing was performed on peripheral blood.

CDR3 region: CASRWGDTEAFF. As DNA, the CDR3 is TGTGCCAGCAGGTGGGGGGACACTGAAGCTTTCTTT. This chain uses TRBV6-5 with TRBJ1-1, with D possibly matching TRBD1 (5 bases). Germline assignment: CDR1 MNHEY and CDR2 SVGAGI. Trimming removed 6 bases from V and 3 bases from J, with 8 bases in between. The CDR3 is made up of 12 amino acids.